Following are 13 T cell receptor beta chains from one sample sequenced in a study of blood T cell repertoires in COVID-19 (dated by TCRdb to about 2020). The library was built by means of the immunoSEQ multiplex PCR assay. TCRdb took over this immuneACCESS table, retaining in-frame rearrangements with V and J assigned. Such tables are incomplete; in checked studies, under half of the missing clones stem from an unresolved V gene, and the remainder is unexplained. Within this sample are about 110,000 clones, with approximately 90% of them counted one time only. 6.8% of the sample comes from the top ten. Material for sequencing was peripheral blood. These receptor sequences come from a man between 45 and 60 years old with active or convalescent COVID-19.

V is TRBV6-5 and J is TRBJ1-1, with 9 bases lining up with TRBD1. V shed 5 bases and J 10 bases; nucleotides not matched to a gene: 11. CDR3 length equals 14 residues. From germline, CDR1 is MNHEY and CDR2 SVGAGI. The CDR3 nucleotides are TGTGCCAGCAGTCAAACTAACTTGGGACAGGGAGCTTTCTTT. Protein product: CASSQTNLGQGAFF.

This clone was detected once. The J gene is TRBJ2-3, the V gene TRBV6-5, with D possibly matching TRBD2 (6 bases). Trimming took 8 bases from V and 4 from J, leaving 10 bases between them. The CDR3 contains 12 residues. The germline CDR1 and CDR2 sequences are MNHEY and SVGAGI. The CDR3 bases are TGTGCCAGCCGCGGGGCATCAGATACGCAGTATTTT. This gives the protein CASRGASDTQYF.

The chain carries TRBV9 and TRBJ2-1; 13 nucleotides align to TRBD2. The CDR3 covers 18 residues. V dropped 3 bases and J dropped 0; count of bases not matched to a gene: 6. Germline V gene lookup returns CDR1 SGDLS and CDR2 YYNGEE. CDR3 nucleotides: TGTGCCAGCAGCGAGGGACTAGCGGGATGGGTCTCCTACAATGAGCAGTTCTTC. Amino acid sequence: CASSEGLAGWVSYNEQFF. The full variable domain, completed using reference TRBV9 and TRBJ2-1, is DSGVTQTPKHLITATGQRVTLRCSPRSGDLSVYWYQQSLDQGLQFLIQYYNGEERAKGNILERFSAQQFPDLHSELNLSSLELGDSALYFCASSEGLAGWVSYNEQFFGPGTRLTVL.

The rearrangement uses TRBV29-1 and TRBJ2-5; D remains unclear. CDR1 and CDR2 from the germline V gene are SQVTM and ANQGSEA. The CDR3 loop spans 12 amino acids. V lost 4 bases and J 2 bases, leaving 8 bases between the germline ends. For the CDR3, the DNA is TGCAGCGTTGTGTCAGATCAAGAGACCCAGTACTTC. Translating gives CSVVSDQETQYF.

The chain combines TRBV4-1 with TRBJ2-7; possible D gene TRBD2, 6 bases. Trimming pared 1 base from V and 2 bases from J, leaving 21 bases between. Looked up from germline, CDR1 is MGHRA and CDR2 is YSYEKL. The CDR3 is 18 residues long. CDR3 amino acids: CASSQGVQGLALTYEQYF. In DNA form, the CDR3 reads TGCGCCAGCAGCCAAGGGGTCCAAGGTCTAGCGTTGACCTACGAGCAGTACTTC.

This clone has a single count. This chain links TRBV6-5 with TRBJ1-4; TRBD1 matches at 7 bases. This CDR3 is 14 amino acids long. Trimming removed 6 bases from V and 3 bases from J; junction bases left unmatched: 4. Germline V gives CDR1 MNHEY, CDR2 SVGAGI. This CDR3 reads CASSQGQANEKLFF. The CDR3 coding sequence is TGTGCCAGCAGCCAAGGACAGGCTAATGAAAAACTGTTTTTT.

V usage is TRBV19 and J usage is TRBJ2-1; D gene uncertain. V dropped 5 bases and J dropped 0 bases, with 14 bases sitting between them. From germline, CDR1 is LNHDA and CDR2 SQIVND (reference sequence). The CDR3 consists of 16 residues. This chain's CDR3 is CASSSQVVNSYNEQFF. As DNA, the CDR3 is TGTGCCAGTAGTTCCCAGGTGGTTAACTCCTACAATGAGCAGTTCTTC.

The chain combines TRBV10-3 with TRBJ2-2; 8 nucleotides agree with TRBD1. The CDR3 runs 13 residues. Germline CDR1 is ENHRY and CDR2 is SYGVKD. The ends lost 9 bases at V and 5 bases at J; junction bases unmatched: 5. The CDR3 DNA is TGTGCCATTGGACAGGGTGGTACCGGGGAGCTGTTTTTT. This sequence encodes CAIGQGGTGELFF.

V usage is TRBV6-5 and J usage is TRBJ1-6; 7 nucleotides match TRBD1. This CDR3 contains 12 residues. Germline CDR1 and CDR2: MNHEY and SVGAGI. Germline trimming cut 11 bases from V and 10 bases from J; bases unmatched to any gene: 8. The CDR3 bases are TGTGCCTGCCGGGACAGTTTGTCACCCCTCCACTTT. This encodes CACRDSLSPLHF.

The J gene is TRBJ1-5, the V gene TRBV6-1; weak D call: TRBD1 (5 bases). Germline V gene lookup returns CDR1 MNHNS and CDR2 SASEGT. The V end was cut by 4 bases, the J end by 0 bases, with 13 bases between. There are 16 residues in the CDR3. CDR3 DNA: TGTGCCAGCAGTGTTGAGACAGAGTATAGCAATCAGCCCCAGCATTTT. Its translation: CASSVETEYSNQPQHF.

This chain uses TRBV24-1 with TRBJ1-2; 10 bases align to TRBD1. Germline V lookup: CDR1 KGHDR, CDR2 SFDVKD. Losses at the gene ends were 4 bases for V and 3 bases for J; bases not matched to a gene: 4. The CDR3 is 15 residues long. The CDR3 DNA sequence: TGTGCCACCAGTGACCCCGGGACAGGGGACTATGGCTACACCTTC. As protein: CATSDPGTGDYGYTF.

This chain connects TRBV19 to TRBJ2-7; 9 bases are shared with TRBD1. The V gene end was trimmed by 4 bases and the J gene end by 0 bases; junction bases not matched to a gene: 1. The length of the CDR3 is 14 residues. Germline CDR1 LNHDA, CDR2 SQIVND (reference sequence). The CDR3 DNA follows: TGTGCCAGTAGTAAACAGGGGGCCTCCTACGAGCAGTACTTC. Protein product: CASSKQGASYEQYF. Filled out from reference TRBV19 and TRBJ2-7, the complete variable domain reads DGGITQSPKYLFRKEGQNVTLSCEQNLNHDAMYWYRQDPGQGLRLIYYSQIVNDFQKGDIAEGYSVSREKKESFPLTVTSAQKNPTAFYLCASSKQGASYEQYFGPGTRLTVT.

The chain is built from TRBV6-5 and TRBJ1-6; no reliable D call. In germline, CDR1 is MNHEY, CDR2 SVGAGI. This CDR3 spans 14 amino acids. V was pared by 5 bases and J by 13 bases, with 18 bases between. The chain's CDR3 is CASSPDRLGRPLHF. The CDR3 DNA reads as TGTGCCAGCAGTCCCGACCGTCTTGGGAGGCCCCTCCACTTT.